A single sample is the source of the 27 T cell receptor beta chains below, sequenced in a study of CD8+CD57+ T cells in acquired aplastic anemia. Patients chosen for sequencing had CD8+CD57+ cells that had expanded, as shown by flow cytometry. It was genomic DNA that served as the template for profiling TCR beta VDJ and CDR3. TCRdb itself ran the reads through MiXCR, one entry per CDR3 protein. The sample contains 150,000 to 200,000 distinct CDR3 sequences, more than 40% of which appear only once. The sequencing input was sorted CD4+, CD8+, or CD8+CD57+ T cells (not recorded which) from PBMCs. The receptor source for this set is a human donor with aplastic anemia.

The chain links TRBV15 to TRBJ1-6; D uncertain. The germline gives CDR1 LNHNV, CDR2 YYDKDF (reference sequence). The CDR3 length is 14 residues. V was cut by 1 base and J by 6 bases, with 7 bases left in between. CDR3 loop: CATSRVVGNSPLHF. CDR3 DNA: TGTGCCACCAGCAGAGTTGTCGGTAATTCACCCCTCCACTTT.

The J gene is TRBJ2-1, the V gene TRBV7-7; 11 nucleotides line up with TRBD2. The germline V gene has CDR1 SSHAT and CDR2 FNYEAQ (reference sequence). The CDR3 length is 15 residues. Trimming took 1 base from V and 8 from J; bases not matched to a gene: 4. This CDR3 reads CASSLGLAGGDEQFF. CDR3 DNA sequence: TGTGCCAGCAGCTTAGGTCTAGCGGGGGGCGATGAGCAGTTCTTC.

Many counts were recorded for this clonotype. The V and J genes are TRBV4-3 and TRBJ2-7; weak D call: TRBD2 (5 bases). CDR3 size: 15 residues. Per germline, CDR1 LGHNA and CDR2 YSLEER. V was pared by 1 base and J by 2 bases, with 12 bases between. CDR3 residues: CASSQGARGTYEQYF. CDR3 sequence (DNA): TGCGCCAGCAGCCAAGGGGCCCGGGGTACCTACGAGCAGTACTTC.

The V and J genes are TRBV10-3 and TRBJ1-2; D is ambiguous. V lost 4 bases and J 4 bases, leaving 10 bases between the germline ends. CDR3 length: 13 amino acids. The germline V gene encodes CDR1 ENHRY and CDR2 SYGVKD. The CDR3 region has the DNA TGTGCCATCAGTGGCGTATCGGGCTATGGCTACACCTTC. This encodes CAISGVSGYGYTF.

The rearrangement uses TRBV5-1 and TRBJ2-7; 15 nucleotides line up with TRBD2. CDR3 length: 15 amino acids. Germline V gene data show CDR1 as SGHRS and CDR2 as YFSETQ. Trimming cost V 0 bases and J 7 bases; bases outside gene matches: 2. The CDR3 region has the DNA TGCGCCAGCAGCTTGGGGACTAGCGGGAGGGCGGAGCAGTACTTC. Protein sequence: CASSLGTSGRAEQYF.

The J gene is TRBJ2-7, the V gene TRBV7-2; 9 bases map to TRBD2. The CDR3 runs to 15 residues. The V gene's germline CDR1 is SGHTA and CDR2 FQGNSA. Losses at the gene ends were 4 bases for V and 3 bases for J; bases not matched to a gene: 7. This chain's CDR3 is CASSSALAGIYEQYF. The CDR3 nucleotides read TGTGCCAGCAGCTCCGCCCTAGCGGGAATCTACGAGCAGTACTTC.

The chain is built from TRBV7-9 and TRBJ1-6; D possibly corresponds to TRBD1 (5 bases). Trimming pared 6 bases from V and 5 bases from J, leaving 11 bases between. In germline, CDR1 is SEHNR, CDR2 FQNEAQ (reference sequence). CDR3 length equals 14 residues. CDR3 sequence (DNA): TGTGCCAGCAGAACAGGACTAAATAATTCACCCCTCCACTTT. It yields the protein CASRTGLNNSPLHF. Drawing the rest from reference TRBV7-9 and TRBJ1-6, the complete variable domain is DTGVSQNPRHKITKRGQNVTFRCDPISEHNRLYWYRQTLGQGPEFLTYFQNEAQLEKSRLLSDRFSAERPKGSFSTLEIQRTEQGDSAMYLCASRTGLNNSPLHFGNGTRLTVT.

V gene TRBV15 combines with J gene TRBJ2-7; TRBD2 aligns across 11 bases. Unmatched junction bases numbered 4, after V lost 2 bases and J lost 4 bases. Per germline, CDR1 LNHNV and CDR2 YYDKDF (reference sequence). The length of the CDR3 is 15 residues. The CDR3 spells CATSRPLAGGYEQYF. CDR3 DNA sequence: TGTGCCACCAGCAGACCCCTAGCGGGAGGATACGAGCAGTACTTC.

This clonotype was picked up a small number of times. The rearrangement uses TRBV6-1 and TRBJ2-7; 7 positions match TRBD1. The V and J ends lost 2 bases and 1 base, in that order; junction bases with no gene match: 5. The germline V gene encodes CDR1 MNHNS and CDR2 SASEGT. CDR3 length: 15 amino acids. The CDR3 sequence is CASSERQGFSYEQYF. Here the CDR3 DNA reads TGTGCCAGCAGTGAAAGACAGGGTTTTTCCTACGAGCAGTACTTC.

In nucleotides, the CDR3 is TGTGCCAGCAGCCCGGAAGGTAGCGGGGGCTCCTACGAGCAGTACTTC. This encodes CASSPEGSGGSYEQYF. The chain combines TRBV9 with TRBJ2-7; 9 bases are a match to TRBD2. The CDR3 totals 16 residues. From germline, CDR1 is SGDLS and CDR2 YYNGEE. V dropped 4 bases and J dropped 0; count of bases not matched to a gene: 8.

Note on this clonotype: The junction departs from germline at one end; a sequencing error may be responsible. In DNA, the CDR3 is TGTGCCAGCAGCGTAACACAGGGGATGAAGCGGACTGAAGCTTTCTTT. Residues: CASSVTQGMKRTEAFF. V and J are TRBV7-3 and TRBJ1-1; TRBD1 agrees at 7 bases. Germline lookup yields CDR1 SGHTA and CDR2 FQGTGA. The CDR3 consists of 16 residues.

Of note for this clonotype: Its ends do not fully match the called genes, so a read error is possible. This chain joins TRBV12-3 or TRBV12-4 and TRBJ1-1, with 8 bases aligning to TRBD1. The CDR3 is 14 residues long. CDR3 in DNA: TGTGCCAGCACACCGACAGGGGTGAACACTGACGCTTTCTTT. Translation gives CASTPTGVNTDAFF.

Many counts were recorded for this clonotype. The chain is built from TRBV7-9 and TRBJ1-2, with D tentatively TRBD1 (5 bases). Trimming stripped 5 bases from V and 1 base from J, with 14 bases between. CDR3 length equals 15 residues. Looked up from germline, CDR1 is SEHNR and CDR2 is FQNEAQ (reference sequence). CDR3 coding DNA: TGTGCCAGCAGCGTAACGGGGGGGGATAACTATGGCTACACCTTC. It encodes CASSVTGGDNYGYTF.

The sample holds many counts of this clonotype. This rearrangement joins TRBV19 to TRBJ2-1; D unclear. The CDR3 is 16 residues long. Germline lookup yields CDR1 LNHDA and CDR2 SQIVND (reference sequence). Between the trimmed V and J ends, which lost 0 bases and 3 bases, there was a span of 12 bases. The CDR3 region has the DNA TGTGCCAGTAGTATAGATCCGGAAATGCACTACAATGAGCAGTTCTTC. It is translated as CASSIDPEMHYNEQFF.

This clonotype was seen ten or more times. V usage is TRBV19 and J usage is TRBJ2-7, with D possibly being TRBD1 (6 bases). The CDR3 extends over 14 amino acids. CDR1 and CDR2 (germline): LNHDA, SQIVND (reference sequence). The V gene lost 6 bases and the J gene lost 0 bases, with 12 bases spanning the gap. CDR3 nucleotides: TGTGCCAGTAGGGAAACAGGGCCCTCCTACGAGCAGTACTTC. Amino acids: CASRETGPSYEQYF.

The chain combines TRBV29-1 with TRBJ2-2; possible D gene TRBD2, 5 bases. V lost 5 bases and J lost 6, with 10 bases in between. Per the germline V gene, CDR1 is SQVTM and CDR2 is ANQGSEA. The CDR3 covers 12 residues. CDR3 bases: TGCAGCGTTAAGGAGGCTTCCGGGGAGCTGTTTTTT. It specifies CSVKEASGELFF.

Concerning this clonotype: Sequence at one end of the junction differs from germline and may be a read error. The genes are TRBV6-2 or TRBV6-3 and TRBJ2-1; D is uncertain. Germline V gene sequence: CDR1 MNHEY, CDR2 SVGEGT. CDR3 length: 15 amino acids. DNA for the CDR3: TGTGCCGGCAGTTACGGCCCGGATCTCATGAATGAGCAGTTCTTC. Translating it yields CAGSYGPDLMNEQFF.

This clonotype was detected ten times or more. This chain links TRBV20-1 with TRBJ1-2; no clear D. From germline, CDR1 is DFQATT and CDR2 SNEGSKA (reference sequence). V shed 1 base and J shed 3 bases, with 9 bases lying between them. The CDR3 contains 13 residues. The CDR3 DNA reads TGCAGTGCTAGAGGCCCGGGAGACTATGGCTACACCTTC. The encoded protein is CSARGPGDYGYTF.

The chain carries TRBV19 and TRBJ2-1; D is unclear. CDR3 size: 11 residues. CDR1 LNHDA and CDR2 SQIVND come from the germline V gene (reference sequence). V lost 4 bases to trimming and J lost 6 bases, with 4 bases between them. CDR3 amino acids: CASSRFNEQFF. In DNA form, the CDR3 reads TGTGCCAGTAGTAGGTTCAATGAGCAGTTCTTC.

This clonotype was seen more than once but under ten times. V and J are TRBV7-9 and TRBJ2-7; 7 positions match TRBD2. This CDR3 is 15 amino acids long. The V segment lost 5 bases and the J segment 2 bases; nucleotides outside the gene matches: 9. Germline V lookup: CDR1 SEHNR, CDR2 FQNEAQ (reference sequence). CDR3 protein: CASSPTGRGAYEQYF. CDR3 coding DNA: TGTGCCAGCAGCCCTACGGGACGGGGGGCCTACGAGCAGTACTTC.

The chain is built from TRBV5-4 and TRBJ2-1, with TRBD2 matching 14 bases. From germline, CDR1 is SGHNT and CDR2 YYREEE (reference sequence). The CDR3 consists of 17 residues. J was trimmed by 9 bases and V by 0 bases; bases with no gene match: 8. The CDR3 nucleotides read TGTGCCAGCAGCTTGGCCTTCGGGACTAGCGGGAGAGGTGAGCAGTTCTTC. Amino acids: CASSLAFGTSGRGEQFF.

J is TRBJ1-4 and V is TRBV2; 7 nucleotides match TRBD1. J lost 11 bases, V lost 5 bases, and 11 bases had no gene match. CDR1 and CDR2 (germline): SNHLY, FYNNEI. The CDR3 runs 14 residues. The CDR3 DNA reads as TGTGCCAGCAGTTGGACAGGCCGGTATGGGAAACTGTTTTTT. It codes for CASSWTGRYGKLFF.

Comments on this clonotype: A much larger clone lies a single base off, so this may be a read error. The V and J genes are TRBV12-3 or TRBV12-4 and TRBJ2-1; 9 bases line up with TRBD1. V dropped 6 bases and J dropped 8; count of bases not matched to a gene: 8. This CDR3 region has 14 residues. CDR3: CASRGDRERHEQFF. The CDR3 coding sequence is TGTGCCAGCAGGGGGGACAGGGAGCGGCATGAGCAGTTCTTC.

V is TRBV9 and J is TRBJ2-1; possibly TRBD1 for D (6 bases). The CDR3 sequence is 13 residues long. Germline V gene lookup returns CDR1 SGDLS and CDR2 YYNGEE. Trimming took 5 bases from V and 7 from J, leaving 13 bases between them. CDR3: CASRGVQGNEQFF. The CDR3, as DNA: TGTGCCAGCAGGGGGGTTCAGGGGAATGAGCAGTTCTTC.

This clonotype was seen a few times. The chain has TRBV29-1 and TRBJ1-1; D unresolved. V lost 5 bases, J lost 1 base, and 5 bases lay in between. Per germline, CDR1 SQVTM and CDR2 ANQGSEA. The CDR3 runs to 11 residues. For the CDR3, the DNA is TGCAGCGTTCGTAAGAACACTGAAGCTTTCTTT. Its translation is CSVRKNTEAFF.

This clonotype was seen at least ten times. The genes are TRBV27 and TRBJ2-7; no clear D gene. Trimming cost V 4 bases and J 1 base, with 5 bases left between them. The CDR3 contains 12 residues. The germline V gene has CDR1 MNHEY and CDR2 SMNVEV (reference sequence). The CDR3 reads CASSSQSYEQYF. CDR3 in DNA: TGTGCCAGCAGTTCCCAATCCTACGAGCAGTACTTC.

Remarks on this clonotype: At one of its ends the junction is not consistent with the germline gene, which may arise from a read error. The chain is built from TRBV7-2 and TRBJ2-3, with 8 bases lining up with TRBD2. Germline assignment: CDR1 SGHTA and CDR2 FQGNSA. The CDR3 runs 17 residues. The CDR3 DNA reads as TGTGCCAGCAGCTTGAGGGCTAGCGGGTCCATCACAGAAACGCAGTATTTT. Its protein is CASSLRASGSITETQYF.